The present entry profiles one T cell receptor beta chain with its context. The antigen remains undetermined. The data derive from a study of beta chain features in type 1 diabetes. Findings and caveats of the study: Researchers report that Type 1 diabetes patients had moderately but significantly shorter TCRB CDR3s across all four CD4+ subsets.

Every bit of the isolated RNA underwent reverse transcription, so sequencing read expressed TCRB transcripts. Generated by immunoSEQ multiplex PCR, the TCRdb table keeps only in-frame clones and is missing some. Of some 170,000 clones in the sample, approximately 62% were seen once. The receptor was derived from a young man with type 1 diabetes. The sample taken for sequencing was naive CD4+ T cells from blood.

In DNA, the CDR3 is TGTGCCTGGAGTGCGGGTGTCTCGGGAGGCTACACCTTC. Amino acids: CAWSAGVSGGYTF. The chain uses TRBV30 and TRBJ1-2; D ambiguous. Looked up from germline, CDR1 is GTSNPN and CDR2 is SVGIG (reference sequence). The CDR3 has 13 residues. The V end lost 1 base, the J end lost 8 bases, and 14 bases lay between the germline ends.